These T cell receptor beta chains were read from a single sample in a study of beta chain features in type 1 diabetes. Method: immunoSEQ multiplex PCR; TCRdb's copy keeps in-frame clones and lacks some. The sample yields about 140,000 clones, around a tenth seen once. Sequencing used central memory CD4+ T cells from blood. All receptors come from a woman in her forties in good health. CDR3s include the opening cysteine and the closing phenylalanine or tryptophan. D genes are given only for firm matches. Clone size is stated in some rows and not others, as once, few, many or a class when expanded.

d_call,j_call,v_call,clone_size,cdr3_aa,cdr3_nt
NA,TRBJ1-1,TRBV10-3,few,CASNQAGRDTEAFF,TGTGCCTCCAATCAGGCGGGTAGAGACACTGAAGCTTTCTTT
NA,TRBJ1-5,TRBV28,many,CASQGGGSGQPQHF,TGTGCCAGCCAAGGTGGGGGGTCTGGTCAGCCCCAGCATTTT
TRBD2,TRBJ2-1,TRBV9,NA,CASSVELAGYNEQFF,TGTGCCAGCAGCGTAGAACTAGCGGGTTACAATGAGCAGTTCTTC
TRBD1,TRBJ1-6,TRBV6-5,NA,CASSSETGFDSPLHF,TGTGCCAGCAGTTCCGAGACAGGGTTTGATTCACCCCTCCACTTT
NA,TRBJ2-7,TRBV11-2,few,CASSHPGAYEQYF,TGTGCCAGCAGCCATCCTGGAGCCTACGAGCAGTACTTC
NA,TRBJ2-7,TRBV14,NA,CASSLQGTNAHTYEQYF,TGTGCCAGCAGCCTGCAGGGGACAAACGCGCATACCTACGAGCAGTACTTC
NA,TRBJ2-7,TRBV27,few,CASSLQGSGSYEQYF,TGTGCCAGCAGTTTACAGGGTTCGGGTTCCTACGAGCAGTACTTC
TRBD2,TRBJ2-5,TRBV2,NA,CASSGTSGEQYF,TGTGCCAGCAGTGGGACTAGCGGGGAGCAGTACTTC
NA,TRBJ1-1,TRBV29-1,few,CSVTLSGAEAFF,TGCAGCGTCACCCTATCCGGAGCTGAAGCTTTCTTT
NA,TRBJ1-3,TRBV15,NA,CATRQGGPSGNTIYF,TGTGCCACCAGGCAGGGAGGCCCCTCTGGAAACACCATATATTTT
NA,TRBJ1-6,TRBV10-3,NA,CAISAQNNSPLHF,TGTGCCATCAGTGCCCAGAATAATTCACCCCTCCACTTT
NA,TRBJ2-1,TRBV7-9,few,CASSFRSKHNEQFF,TGTGCCAGCAGCTTTAGGAGTAAGCACAATGAGCAGTTCTTC
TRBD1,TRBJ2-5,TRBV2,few,CASRENRGETQYF,TGTGCCAGCAGGGAGAACAGGGGAGAGACCCAGTACTTC
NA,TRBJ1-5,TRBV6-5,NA,CASSYSTGNQPQHF,TGTGCCAGCAGTTATAGTACGGGGAATCAGCCCCAGCATTTT
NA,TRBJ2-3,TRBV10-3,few,CAIRAGQGTDTQYF,TGTGCCATCAGGGCTGGGCAGGGCACAGATACGCAGTATTTT
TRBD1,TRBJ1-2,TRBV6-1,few,CASSTDRASSYGYTF,TGTGCCAGCAGTACTGACAGGGCTTCGTCCTATGGCTACACCTTC
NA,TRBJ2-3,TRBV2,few,CASSEIGQGTDTQYF,TGTGCCAGCAGTGAGATCGGCCAGGGAACAGATACGCAGTATTTT
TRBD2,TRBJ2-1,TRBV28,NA,CASSLGGGPYNEQFF,TGTGCCAGCAGTTTAGGGGGGGGACCCTACAATGAGCAGTTCTTC
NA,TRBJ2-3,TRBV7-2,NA,CASSLAIRGSADTQYF,TGTGCCAGCAGCTTAGCTATCCGGGGTTCGGCAGATACGCAGTATTTT
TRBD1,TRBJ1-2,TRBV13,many,CASSLVGTGKYGYTF,TGTGCCAGCAGCTTAGTCGGGACAGGGAAGTATGGCTACACCTTC
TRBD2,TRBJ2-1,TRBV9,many,CASSVERGGRPGTEQFF,TGTGCCAGCAGCGTAGAACGGGGGGGACGGCCTGGTACTGAGCAGTTCTTC
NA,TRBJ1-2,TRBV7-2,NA,CASSLSNEGVYGYTF,TGTGCCAGCAGCTTATCGAACGAGGGCGTGTATGGCTACACCTTC
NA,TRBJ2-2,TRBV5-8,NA,CASSLGVDTGELFF,TGTGCCAGCAGCTTGGGCGTGGACACCGGGGAGCTGTTTTTT
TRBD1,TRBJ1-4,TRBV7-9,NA,CASSPTGSMEKLFF,TGTGCCAGCAGCCCGACAGGGAGTATGGAAAAACTGTTTTTT
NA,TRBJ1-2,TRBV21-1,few,CASSRKDRRLNYGYTF,TGTGCCAGCAGCCGTAAGGACAGGAGACTTAACTATGGCTACACCTTC
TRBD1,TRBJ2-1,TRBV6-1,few,CASSPGTGTNEQFF,TGTGCCAGCAGTCCCGGGACAGGGACGAATGAGCAGTTCTTC
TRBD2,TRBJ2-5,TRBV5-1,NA,CASSLNGGALKETQYF,TGCGCCAGCAGCTTGAACGGGGGGGCGTTGAAAGAGACCCAGTACTTC
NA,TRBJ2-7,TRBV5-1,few,CASSYDSSYEQYF,TGCGCCAGCAGCTACGACAGCTCCTACGAGCAGTACTTC
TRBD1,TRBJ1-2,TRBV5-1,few,CASSSQGSDYGYTF,TGCGCCAGCAGCTCACAGGGGTCGGACTATGGCTACACCTTC
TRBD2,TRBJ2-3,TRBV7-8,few,CASSLVLAGGYTDTQYF,TGTGCCAGCAGCTTAGTACTAGCGGGGGGCTACACAGATACGCAGTATTTT
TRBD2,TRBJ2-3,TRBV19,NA,CASRNAGSSGGRDTQYF,TGTGCCAGTAGGAACGCTGGATCTAGCGGGGGGAGAGATACGCAGTATTTT
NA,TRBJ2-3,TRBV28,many,CASSSGGTDTQYF,TGTGCCAGCAGTTCAGGGGGCACAGATACGCAGTATTTT
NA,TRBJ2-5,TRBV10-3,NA,CAIRARPGAETQYF,TGTGCCATCAGGGCGAGACCAGGGGCAGAGACCCAGTACTTC
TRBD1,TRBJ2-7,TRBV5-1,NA,CASSLDRGIIHEQYF,TGCGCCAGCAGCCTGGACAGGGGAATCATCCACGAGCAGTACTTC
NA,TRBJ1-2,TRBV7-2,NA,CASSLGQAVNYGYTF,TGTGCCAGCAGCTTAGGACAGGCCGTTAACTATGGCTACACCTTC
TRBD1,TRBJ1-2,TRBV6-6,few,CASSYSVDRDGYTF,TGTGCCAGCAGTTACTCGGTCGACAGGGATGGCTACACCTTC
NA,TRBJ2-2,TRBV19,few,CASSARFAGAYTGELFF,TGTGCCAGTAGTGCCCGTTTTGCGGGGGCCTACACCGGGGAGCTGTTTTTT
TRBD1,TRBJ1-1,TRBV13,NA,CASSLNFRGRGATEAFF,TGTGCCAGCAGCTTGAATTTTAGGGGGCGAGGGGCCACTGAAGCTTTCTTT
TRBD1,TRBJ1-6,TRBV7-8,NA,CASSLGGTENSPLHF,TGTGCCAGCAGCTTAGGCGGGACAGAGAATTCACCCCTCCACTTT
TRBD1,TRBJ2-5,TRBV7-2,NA,CASSRQGEETQYF,TGTGCCAGCAGCCGGCAGGGGGAAGAGACCCAGTACTTC
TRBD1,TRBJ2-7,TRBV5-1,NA,CASSNEGQGVDEQYF,TGCGCCAGCAGCAATGAGGGACAGGGCGTTGACGAGCAGTACTTC
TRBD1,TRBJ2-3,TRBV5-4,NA,CASSFGQALGTDTQYF,TGTGCCAGCAGCTTCGGACAGGCACTTGGGACAGATACGCAGTATTTT
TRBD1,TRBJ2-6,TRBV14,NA,CASSHIPGQGPGANVLTF,TGTGCCAGCAGCCATATTCCGGGACAGGGACCTGGGGCCAACGTCCTGACTTTC
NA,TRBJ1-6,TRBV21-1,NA,CASSKGQGGSPLHF,TGTGCCAGCAGCAAAGGGCAGGGAGGGTCACCCCTCCACTTT
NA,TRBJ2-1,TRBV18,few,CASSPSYTDSSYNEQFF,TGTGCCAGCTCACCATCTTATACCGACTCCTCCTACAATGAGCAGTTCTTC
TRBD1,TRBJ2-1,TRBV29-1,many,CSVAGTGGNEQFF,TGCAGCGTCGCCGGGACAGGGGGCAATGAGCAGTTCTTC
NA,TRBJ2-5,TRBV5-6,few,CASSLVGEGTQYF,TGTGCCAGCAGCTTGGTCGGGGAAGGGACCCAGTACTTC